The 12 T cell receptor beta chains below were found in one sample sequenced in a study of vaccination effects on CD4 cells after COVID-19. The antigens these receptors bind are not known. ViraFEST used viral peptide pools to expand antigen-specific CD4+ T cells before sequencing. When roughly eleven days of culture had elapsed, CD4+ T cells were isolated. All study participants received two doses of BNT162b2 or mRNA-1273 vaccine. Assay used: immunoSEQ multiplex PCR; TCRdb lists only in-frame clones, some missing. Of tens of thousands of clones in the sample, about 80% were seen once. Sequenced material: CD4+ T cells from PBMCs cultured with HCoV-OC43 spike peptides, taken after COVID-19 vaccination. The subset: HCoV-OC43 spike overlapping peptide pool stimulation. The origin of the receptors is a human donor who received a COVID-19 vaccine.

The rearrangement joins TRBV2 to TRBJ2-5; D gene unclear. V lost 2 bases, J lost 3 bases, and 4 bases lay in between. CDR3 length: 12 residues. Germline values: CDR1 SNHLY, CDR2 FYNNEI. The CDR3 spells CASSEIEETQYF. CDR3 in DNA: TGTGCCAGCAGTGAAATTGAAGAGACCCAGTACTTC. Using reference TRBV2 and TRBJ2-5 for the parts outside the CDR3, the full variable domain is EPEVTQTPSHQVTQMGQEVILRCVPISNHLYFYWYRQILGQKVEFLVSFYNNEISEKSEIFDDQFSVERPDGSNFTLKIRSTKLEDSAMYFCASSEIEETQYFGPGTRLLVL.

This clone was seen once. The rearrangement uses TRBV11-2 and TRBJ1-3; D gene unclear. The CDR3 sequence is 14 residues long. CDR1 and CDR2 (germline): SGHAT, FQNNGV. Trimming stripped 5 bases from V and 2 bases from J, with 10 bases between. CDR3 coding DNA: TGTGCCAGCAGCGCGGATGGTCCTGGAAACACCATATATTTT. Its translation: CASSADGPGNTIYF.

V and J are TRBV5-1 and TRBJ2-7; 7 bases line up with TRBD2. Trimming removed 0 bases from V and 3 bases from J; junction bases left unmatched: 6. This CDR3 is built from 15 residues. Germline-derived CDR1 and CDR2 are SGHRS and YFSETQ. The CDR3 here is CASSLGTSGDYEQYV. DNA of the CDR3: TGCGCCAGCAGCTTGGGGACAAGCGGGGACTACGAGCAGTACGTC.

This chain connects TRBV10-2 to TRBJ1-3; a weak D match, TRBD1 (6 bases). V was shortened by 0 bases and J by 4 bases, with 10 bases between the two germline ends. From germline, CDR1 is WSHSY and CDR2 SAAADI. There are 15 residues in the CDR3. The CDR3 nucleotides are TGCGCCAGCAGTGAGTCTGGCGGGGGCGGAAACACCATATATTTT. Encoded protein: CASSESGGGGNTIYF.

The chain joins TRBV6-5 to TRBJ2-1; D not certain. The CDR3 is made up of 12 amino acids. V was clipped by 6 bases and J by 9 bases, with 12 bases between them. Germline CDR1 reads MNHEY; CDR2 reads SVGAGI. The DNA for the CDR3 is TGTGCCAGCAGGATAATTCAAGGTGAGCAGTTCTTC. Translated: CASRIIQGEQFF.

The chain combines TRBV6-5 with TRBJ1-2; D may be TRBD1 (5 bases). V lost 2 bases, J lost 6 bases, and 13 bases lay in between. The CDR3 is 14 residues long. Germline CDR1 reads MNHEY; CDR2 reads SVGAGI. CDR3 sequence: CASSYSRETNGYTF. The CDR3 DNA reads TGTGCCAGCAGTTACAGCAGGGAAACTAATGGCTACACCTTC.

CDR3 sequence reads: CASSGALSIDTQYF. The CDR3 DNA reads TGTGCCAGCAGTGGAGCCCTATCGATCGATACGCAGTATTTT. This rearrangement joins TRBV25-1 to TRBJ2-3; no clear D. This CDR3 comprises 14 residues. CDR1 is MGHDK, CDR2 SYGVNS, per germline. V was trimmed by 4 bases and J by 6 bases, leaving 14 bases between them.

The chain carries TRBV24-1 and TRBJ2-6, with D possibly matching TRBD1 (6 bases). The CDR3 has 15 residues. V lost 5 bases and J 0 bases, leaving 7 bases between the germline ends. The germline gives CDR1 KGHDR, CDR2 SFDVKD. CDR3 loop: CATSVGGSGANVLTF. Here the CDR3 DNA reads TGTGCCACCAGTGTAGGGGGCTCTGGGGCCAACGTCCTGACTTTC.

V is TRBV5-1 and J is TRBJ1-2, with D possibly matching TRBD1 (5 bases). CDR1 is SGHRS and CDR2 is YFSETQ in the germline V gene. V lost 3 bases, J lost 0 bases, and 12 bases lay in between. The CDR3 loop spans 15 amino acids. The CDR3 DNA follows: TGCGCCAGCAGCTGGGGGACGGGCACTAACTATGGCTACACCTTC. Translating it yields CASSWGTGTNYGYTF.

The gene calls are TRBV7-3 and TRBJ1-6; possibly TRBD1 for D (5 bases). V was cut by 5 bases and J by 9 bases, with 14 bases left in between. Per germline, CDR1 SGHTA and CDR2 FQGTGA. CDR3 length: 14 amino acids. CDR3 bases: TGTGCCAGCAGCCCGGGGGGGGTGGCTTCACCCCTCCACTTT. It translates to CASSPGGVASPLHF.

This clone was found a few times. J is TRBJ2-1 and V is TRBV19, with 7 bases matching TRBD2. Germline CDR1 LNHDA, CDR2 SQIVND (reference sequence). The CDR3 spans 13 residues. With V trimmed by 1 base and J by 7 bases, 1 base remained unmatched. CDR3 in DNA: TGTGCCAGTAGTATAGGGGGGGGGAATGAGCAGTTCTTC. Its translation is CASSIGGGNEQFF.

The CDR3 region is CASSLSLSSVGDGYTF. CDR3 DNA: TGTGCCAGCAGTTTAAGCCTTTCGTCTGTCGGGGATGGCTACACCTTC. The genes are TRBV28 and TRBJ1-2, with D hard to call. Trimming shortened V by 2 bases and J by 6 bases, and 19 bases separated the two germline ends. Germline CDR1 is MDHEN and CDR2 is SYDVKM. This CDR3 is built from 16 residues.